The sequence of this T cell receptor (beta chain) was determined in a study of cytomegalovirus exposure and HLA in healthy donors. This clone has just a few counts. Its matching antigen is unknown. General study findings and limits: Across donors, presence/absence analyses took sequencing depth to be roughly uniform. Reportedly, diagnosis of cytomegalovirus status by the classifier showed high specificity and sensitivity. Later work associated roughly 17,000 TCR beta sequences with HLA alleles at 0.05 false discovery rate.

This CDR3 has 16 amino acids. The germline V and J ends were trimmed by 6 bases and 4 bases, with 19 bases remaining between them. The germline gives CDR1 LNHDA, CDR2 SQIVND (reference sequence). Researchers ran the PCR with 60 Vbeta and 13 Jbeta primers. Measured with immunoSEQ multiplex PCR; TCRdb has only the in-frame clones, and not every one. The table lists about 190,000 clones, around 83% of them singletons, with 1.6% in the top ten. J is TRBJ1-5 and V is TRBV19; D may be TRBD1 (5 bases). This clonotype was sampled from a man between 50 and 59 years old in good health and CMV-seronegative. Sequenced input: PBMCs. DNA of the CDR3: TGTGCCAGTAGCCTGGGGCCCCAGGGTGGAAATCAGCCCCAGCATTTT. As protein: CASSLGPQGGNQPQHF.